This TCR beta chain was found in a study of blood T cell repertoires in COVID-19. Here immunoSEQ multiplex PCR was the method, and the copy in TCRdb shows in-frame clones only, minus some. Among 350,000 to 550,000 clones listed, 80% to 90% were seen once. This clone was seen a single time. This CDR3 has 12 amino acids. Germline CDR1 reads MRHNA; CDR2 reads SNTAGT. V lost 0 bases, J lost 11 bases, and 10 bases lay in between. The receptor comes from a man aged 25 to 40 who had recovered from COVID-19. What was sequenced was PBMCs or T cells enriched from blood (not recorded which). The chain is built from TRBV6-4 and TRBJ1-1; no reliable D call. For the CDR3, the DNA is TGTGCCAGCAGTGACTCGCCAGGTGTTGCTTTCTTT. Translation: CASSDSPGVAFF.